The rows below give T cell receptor beta chains drawn from one sample of a study of shared clonotypes between healthy human individuals. Here immunoSEQ multiplex PCR was the method, and the copy in TCRdb shows in-frame clones only, minus some. The sample holds 550,000 to 700,000 clones, 73% seen once. Sequencing was carried out using memory CD4+ T cells sorted from blood. The receptors shown here come from a woman under 40 in good health. CDR3s leave out the opening cysteine and the closing phenylalanine or tryptophan.

CDR3aa: ASSPWTGHGSTEAF
j_gene: TRBJ1-1
v_gene: TRBV7-6

CDR3aa: ASSRRTSGRLNTQY
j_gene: TRBJ2-3
v_gene: TRBV14

CDR3aa: ASTGTGGSQPQH
j_gene: TRBJ1-5
v_gene: TRBV19

CDR3aa: ASSGRRGQNTGELF
j_gene: TRBJ2-2
v_gene: TRBV5-1

CDR3aa: ASSPTVGDGQETQY
j_gene: TRBJ2-5
v_gene: TRBV18

CDR3aa: ASSGFAGGKQETQY
j_gene: TRBJ2-5
v_gene: TRBV25-1

CDR3aa: ASSLSAGTGEGYT
j_gene: TRBJ1-2
v_gene: TRBV7-9

CDR3aa: ASSDSLNFYGYT
j_gene: TRBJ1-2
v_gene: TRBV5-1

CDR3aa: SAGEAF
j_gene: TRBJ1-1
v_gene: TRBV20-1

CDR3aa: ASSDDPEAF
j_gene: TRBJ1-1
v_gene: TRBV2

CDR3aa: ASSLPGVGETQY
j_gene: TRBJ2-5
v_gene: TRBV7-9

CDR3aa: ASSENRDPNYGYT
j_gene: TRBJ1-2
v_gene: TRBV6-1

CDR3aa: ASSPPGGYDTEAF
j_gene: TRBJ1-1
v_gene: TRBV18

CDR3aa: ASSPYAAGAYNEQF
j_gene: TRBJ2-1
v_gene: TRBV28

CDR3aa: ASSISGGTYNEQF
j_gene: TRBJ2-1
v_gene: TRBV19

CDR3aa: ATSNRAGEETQY
j_gene: TRBJ2-5
v_gene: TRBV15

CDR3aa: ASSLEDPGLVGAGELF
j_gene: TRBJ2-2
v_gene: TRBV27

CDR3aa: ASSPNAGQGAGGNQPQH
j_gene: TRBJ1-5
v_gene: TRBV7-2

CDR3aa: ASSLQLNTEAF
j_gene: TRBJ1-1
v_gene: TRBV28

CDR3aa: ASSLGGNAFNEQF
j_gene: TRBJ2-1
v_gene: TRBV7-8

CDR3aa: ASSWTGNQPQH
j_gene: TRBJ1-5
v_gene: TRBV6-1

CDR3aa: SVSTGRQETQY
j_gene: TRBJ2-5
v_gene: TRBV29-1

CDR3aa: ASSVGQGTEAF
j_gene: TRBJ1-1
v_gene: TRBV6-4

CDR3aa: ASSPPQGTSGTGELF
j_gene: TRBJ2-2
v_gene: TRBV5-1

CDR3aa: ASSLLTATVNTEAF
j_gene: TRBJ1-1
v_gene: TRBV28

CDR3aa: ASSLTGGYTEAF
j_gene: TRBJ1-1
v_gene: TRBV5-1

CDR3aa: ASSLLDRGVGEQF
j_gene: TRBJ2-1
v_gene: TRBV5-1

CDR3aa: ASSSNLSGNTIY
j_gene: TRBJ1-3
v_gene: TRBV6-5

CDR3aa: ASTLGDGELF
j_gene: TRBJ2-2
v_gene: TRBV7-8

CDR3aa: ASSPNGGRQPQH
j_gene: TRBJ1-5
v_gene: TRBV2

CDR3aa: ASSTRDRVNYGYT
j_gene: TRBJ1-2
v_gene: TRBV4-2

CDR3aa: ASSLGGTGVSEQY
j_gene: TRBJ2-7
v_gene: TRBV11-3

CDR3aa: ASAISGLQLRERSYNEQF
j_gene: TRBJ2-1
v_gene: TRBV12-5

CDR3aa: SVEDGPVGSPLH
j_gene: TRBJ1-6
v_gene: TRBV29-1

CDR3aa: ASSAPTGGDEKLF
j_gene: TRBJ1-4
v_gene: TRBV5-1

CDR3aa: ASSKTGANTEAF
j_gene: TRBJ1-1
v_gene: TRBV27

CDR3aa: ASSRTSGISDTQY
j_gene: TRBJ2-3
v_gene: TRBV5-1

CDR3aa: ASSSLQGPRLF
j_gene: TRBJ2-1
v_gene: TRBV5-4

CDR3aa: ASSVGGRDTQY
j_gene: TRBJ2-3
v_gene: TRBV6-4

CDR3aa: ASSPRATIRGRAF
j_gene: TRBJ1-1
v_gene: TRBV2

CDR3aa: ASSLGGGEKLF
j_gene: TRBJ1-4
v_gene: TRBV18

CDR3aa: ARSGKSTDTQY
j_gene: TRBJ2-3
v_gene: TRBV19

CDR3aa: ASRTYTEAF
j_gene: TRBJ1-1
v_gene: TRBV19

CDR3aa: ASSRDSYSNQPQH
j_gene: TRBJ1-5
v_gene: TRBV6-5

CDR3aa: ASSLGTASYEQY
j_gene: TRBJ2-7
v_gene: TRBV27

CDR3aa: ASSVDSNYGYT
j_gene: TRBJ1-2
v_gene: TRBV2

CDR3aa: ASSRGDRDLETQY
j_gene: TRBJ2-5
v_gene: TRBV5-1

CDR3aa: ASRRAGGTDEQF
j_gene: TRBJ2-1
v_gene: TRBV28

CDR3aa: ASRARTSRRTDTQY
j_gene: TRBJ2-3
v_gene: TRBV2

CDR3aa: ASTRHPNYGYT
j_gene: TRBJ1-2
v_gene: TRBV6-5

CDR3aa: ASSLVEDGFQY
j_gene: TRBJ2-4
v_gene: TRBV5-1

CDR3aa: ASRPRGLYGYT
j_gene: TRBJ1-2
v_gene: TRBV2

CDR3aa: ASKGIYRGQETQY
j_gene: TRBJ2-5
v_gene: TRBV4-2